This T cell receptor (beta chain) was identified during a study of T cells in Graves' hyperthyroidism and ophthalmopathy (dated 2019 in TCRdb). A note on the overall study: Peripheral blood was sampled at the time of initial diagnosis, prior to any treatment. The roughly 100 discovery patients were randomly divided into training and test sets at a 7:3 ratio. To identify distinguishing TCR V-J signatures, a discovery cohort of about 100 patients was used, comprising 40 to 45 with Graves' ophthalmopathy and some 60 with stable Graves' hyperthyroidism. Following sampling, methimazole starting at 30 mg daily was given to hyperthyroidism patients, and high-dose intravenous methylprednisolone was given to ophthalmopathy patients. Whether ophthalmopathy could be predicted prospectively was tested in an independent validation cohort made up of approximately 19 hyperthyroidism patients plus 17 patients who later progressed to ophthalmopathy. The study also compared thyroid tissue and blood T-cell repertoires from roughly six Graves' hyperthyroidism patients. According to the paper, TCR Vbeta CDR3 sequencing was carried out on approximately 140 peripheral blood samples, which came from approximately 41 ophthalmopathy, around 75 hyperthyroidism and approximately 17 progressor patients.

The TCR beta CDR3 regions were amplified from RNA transcripts. The first round of RT-PCR for the TCR CDR3 was performed with the HTBI primer set and the Qiagen OneStep RT-PCR kit. Libraries were constructed in a second round of multiplex PCR, after which size selection and purification were carried out. The libraries were sequenced on an Illumina HiSeq2000 using paired-end 100 bp reads. For the original study's pipeline: SOAPnuke was used to process the raw data, with reads discarded if the reads contained adapters or uncalled bases, had a mean Phred below 15, or lacked an exact constant-primer or identifier match. COPE v1.2.5 was used to merge high-quality paired reads, and clonotypes were defined as unique nucleotide sequences. Clonotypes were aligned to IMGT TRBV, TRBD and TRBJ reference segments using MiTCR v1.1. The analysis included only V-J combinations with a frequency above 0.0001, which together covered roughly 99% of the repertoires. A TCS score was defined as the ratio between F50 (clonal expansion) and ExV (chaos), using BLOSUM62-based TCRdist between CDR3 peptides within each V-J. Welch's t-statistics and random forest reduced fewer than 600 V-J features to 13, which were used in a naive Bayes classifier (R e1071). TCRdb took the public reads, trimmed them with fastp at Q25, ran MiXCR for clone calling and kept in-frame beta chains. Entries that share a CDR3 protein sequence are merged under the most common genes and DNA. The V and J calls were not made by the authors but by TCRdb's processing. This sample holds roughly 280,000 distinct CDR3 sequences; approximately 15% were observed only once. The top ten hold around 57% of the sample.

Of note for this clonotype: Its target antigen remains unknown. Nothing much larger sits one base from this clone, and base qualities are not available.

Broader findings and caveats from the paper: In cross-validation, a model built on a 13 V-J signature told ophthalmopathy apart from stable hyperthyroidism with about 90% sensitivity and approximately 81% specificity, and in testing the same model reached 80%/75%. Blood samples also contained most of the expanded thyroid clonotypes (frequency above 0.001), which suggests that blood repertoires may reflect thyroid immune responses. Sample size was not statistically predetermined, and investigators were not blinded to group allocation. During validation, the model predicted progression to ophthalmopathy a median of around 7 months ahead of onset, with roughly 65% sensitivity and under 85% specificity.

Moderately to severely active disease, a Clinical Activity Score of at least 3, a NOSPECS grade of at least 4, and a duration under 3 months were present in ophthalmopathy patients. The study excluded patients with uncontrolled infections, other autoimmune diseases, pregnancy or lactation. Diagnoses were based on clinical symptoms, serum thyroxine and TRAb, thyroid ultrasound and orbital computed tomography. PBMCs were separated from roughly 9.3 ml of fresh peripheral blood using Ficoll-Paque density gradient centrifugation. Trizol reagent was used to extract total RNA, and RNA quality was then checked on an Agilent 2100 Bioanalyzer. At the junction V is shortened by 2 bases and J by 9 bases; bases outside the gene matches: 10. CDR1 and CDR2 (SGHRS, YFSETQ) derive from the germline V gene. The CDR3 measures 16 amino acids from cysteine to phenylalanine. Only the CDR3 part of the read is kept: 48 bases, read in frame from the first base.

The clonotype comes from a woman in her sixties with Graves' ophthalmopathy. The sample was blood. This receptor chain uses TRBV5-1 and TRBJ2-1, and TRBD2 aligns with 11 junction nucleotides. The nucleotide sequence reads TGCGCCAGCAGCTTAATAGCGGGGGGGCCCTATGGTGAGCAGTTCTTC. It codes for CASSLIAGGPYGEQFF.